This TCR beta chain emerged from a study of blood T cell repertoires in COVID-19. Study in general: There were acute and convalescent COVID-19 samples, and they came from the United States, Italy and Spain. T cells, B-cell-depleted T cells, or PBMCs provided the cDNA or gDNA that served as material.

Germline CDR1 ENHRY, CDR2 SYGVKD. The CDR3 spans 17 residues. Trimming shortened V by 3 bases and J by 2 bases, and 16 bases separated the two germline ends. In the study's own analysis: Amplification from reference gene primers served as the basis for estimated nucleated cell counts. TCRdb's table, derived via immunoSEQ multiplex PCR, lists solely in-frame clones and lacks some. V and J calls and clone size are as listed in that table; D and trimming were resolved from the DNA. The repertoire holds a few hundred thousand clones, with 65% to 90% as singletons. The chain combines TRBV10-3 with TRBJ1-4; D not certain. The TCR originated in a human donor in a cohort sampled during active COVID-19. The sample was peripheral blood. For the CDR3, the DNA is TGTGCCATCAGTGATTCCGCCTCGGGAAGGACTAATGAAAAACTGTTTTTT. Protein sequence: CAISDSASGRTNEKLFF.